The clone carrying this T cell receptor (beta chain) was seen repeatedly, ten times or more. Its antigen is unknown. It was with a sample-barcoded 5' primer and a J-beta primer mix that a second PCR of roughly 7 to 12 cycles was run. A 12-random-nucleotide template-switch adaptor tagged each cDNA molecule. MiXCR, applied by TCRdb to the 5' RACE reads, yields one record per CDR3 protein. The sample holds roughly 800,000 distinct CDR3 sequences, 30% to 45% seen once. This entry belongs to a study of blood T cells in healthy people across ages. CDR1 is SNHLY and CDR2 is FYNNEI in the germline V gene. This CDR3 region has 15 residues. V lost 4 bases to trimming and J lost 0 bases; unmatched junction nucleotides: 5. Study observations and caveats: As age increased, TCR beta diversity per million T cells fell in a roughly linear fashion.

Drawn from each donor were about 9 milliliters of peripheral blood. The chain carries TRBV2 and TRBJ2-5; 7 bases fit TRBD1. The sequenced sample was blood. This clonotype originated in a man aged 18 to 30 in good health. CDR3 loop: CASSVPGQYQETQYF. In DNA form, the CDR3 reads TGTGCCAGCAGTGTCCCGGGACAGTACCAAGAGACCCAGTACTTC.